A few counts support the clone carrying this T cell receptor beta chain. Its specificity is unknown. Germline assignment: CDR1 KGHSH and CDR2 LQKENI. V was shortened by 6 bases and J by 5 bases, with 17 bases between the two germline ends. There are 14 residues in the CDR3. The source of the sample is a study of CD8 T cells in ankylosing spondylitis. Study-wide findings and caveats: Clones that were linked to disease were CD8+ and were relatively rare in peripheral blood. Within matched ankylosing spondylitis synovial fluid, disease-linked clones were reportedly significantly enriched.

From the 5' RACE reads, TCRdb called clonotypes with MiXCR, one entry per CDR3 protein. The sample lists around 130,000 distinct CDR3 sequences; about 6.4% were seen once. The TCR originated in a male donor with ankylosing spondylitis or in good health (not recorded which). Material for sequencing was blood, either unsorted or a sorted T cell fraction (not recorded which). The V call is TRBV18, the J call TRBJ2-7; no reliable D call. This chain's CDR3 is CASSRRPPDDEQYF. Here the CDR3 DNA reads TGTGCCAGCTCTCGCCGGCCCCCTGACGACGAGCAGTACTTC.